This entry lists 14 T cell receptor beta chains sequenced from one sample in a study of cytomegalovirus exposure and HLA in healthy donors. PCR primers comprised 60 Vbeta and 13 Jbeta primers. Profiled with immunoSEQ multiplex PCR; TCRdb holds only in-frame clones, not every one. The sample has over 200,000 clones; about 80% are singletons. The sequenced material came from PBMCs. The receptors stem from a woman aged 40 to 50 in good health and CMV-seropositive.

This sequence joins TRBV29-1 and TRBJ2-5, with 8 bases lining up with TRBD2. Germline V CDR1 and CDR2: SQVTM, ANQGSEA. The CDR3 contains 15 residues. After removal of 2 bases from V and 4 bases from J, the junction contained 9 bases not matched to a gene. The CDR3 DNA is TGCAGCGTTGAACTACTACGGGGGGGCGTAGAGACCCAGTACTTC. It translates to CSVELLRGGVETQYF.

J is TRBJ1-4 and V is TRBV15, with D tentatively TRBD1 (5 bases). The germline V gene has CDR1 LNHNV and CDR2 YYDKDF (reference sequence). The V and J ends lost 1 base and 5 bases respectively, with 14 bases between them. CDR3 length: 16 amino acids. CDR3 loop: CATSRARQTDNEKLFF. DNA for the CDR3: TGTGCCACCAGCAGAGCTCGACAGACAGACAATGAAAAACTGTTTTTT.

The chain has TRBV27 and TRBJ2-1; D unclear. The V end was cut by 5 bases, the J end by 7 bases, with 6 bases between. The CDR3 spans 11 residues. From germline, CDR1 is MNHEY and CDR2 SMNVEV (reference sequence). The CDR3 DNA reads TGTGCCAGCAGTCGTGAGAATGAGCAGTTCTTC. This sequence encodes CASSRENEQFF.

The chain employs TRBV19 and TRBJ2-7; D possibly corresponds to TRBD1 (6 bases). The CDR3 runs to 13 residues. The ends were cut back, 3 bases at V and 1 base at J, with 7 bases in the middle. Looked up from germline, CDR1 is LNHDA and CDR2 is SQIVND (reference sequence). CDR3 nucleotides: TGTGCCAGTAGTATGACAGGATCCTACGAGCAGTACTTC. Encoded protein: CASSMTGSYEQYF.

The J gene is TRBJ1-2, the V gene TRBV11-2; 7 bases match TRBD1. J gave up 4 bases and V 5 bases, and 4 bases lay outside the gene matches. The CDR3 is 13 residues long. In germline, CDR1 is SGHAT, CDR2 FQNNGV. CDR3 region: CASSLRQGYGYTF. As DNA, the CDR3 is TGTGCCAGCAGCCTCAGACAGGGCTATGGCTACACCTTC.

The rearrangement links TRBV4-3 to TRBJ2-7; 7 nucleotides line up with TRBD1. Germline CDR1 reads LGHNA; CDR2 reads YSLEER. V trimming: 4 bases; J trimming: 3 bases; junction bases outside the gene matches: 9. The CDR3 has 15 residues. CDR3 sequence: CASSRSGQPNYEQYF. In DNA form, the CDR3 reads TGCGCCAGCAGCCGCTCGGGACAGCCAAACTACGAGCAGTACTTC.

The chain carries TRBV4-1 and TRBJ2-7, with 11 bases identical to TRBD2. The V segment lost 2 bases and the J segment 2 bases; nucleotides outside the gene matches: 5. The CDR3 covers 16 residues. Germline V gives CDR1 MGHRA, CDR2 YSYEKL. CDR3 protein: CASSQPSSGRPYEQYF. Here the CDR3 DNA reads TGCGCCAGCAGCCAACCTTCTAGCGGGAGGCCCTACGAGCAGTACTTC.

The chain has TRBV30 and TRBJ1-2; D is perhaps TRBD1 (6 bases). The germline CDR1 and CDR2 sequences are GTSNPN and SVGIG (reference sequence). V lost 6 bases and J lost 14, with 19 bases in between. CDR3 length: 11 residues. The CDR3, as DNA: TGTGCCTGTCCGACAGGCTGGGTAAGAACCTTC. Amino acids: CACPTGWVRTF.

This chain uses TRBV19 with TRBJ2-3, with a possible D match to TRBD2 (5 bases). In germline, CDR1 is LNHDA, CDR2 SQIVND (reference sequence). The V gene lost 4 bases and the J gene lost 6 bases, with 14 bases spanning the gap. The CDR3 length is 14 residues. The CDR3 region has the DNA TGTGCCAGTAGTACGGGATTTGGCCCCGATACGCAGTATTTT. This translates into CASSTGFGPDTQYF.

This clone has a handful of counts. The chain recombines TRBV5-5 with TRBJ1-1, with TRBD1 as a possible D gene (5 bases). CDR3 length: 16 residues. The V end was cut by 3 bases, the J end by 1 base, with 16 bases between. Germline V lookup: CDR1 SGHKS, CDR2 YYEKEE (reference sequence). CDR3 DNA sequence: TGTGCCAGCAGCTCCCACCCGCGGGGCCAGAACACTGAAGCTTTCTTT. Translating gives CASSSHPRGQNTEAFF. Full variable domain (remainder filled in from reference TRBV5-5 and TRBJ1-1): DAGVTQSPTHLIKTRGQQVTLRCSPISGHKSVSWYQQVLGQGPQFIFQYYEKEERGRGNFPDRFSARQFPNYSSELNVNALLLGDSALYLCASSSHPRGQNTEAFFGQGTRLTVV.

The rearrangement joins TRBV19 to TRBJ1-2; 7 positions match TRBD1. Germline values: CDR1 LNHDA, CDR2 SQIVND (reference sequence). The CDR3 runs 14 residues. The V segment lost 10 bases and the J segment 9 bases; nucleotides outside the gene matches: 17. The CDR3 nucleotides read TGTGCCACCAAATCCCGGGACAGTTCTATGCGCTACACCTTC. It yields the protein CATKSRDSSMRYTF.

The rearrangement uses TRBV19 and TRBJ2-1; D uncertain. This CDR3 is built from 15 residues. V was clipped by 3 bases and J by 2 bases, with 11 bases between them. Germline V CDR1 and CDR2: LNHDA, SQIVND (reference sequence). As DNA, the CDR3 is TGTGCCAGTAGTATTAACGGAGAGACCTACAATGAGCAGTTCTTC. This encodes CASSINGETYNEQFF. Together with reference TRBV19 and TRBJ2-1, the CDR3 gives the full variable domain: DGGITQSPKYLFRKEGQNVTLSCEQNLNHDAMYWYRQDPGQGLRLIYYSQIVNDFQKGDIAEGYSVSREKKESFPLTVTSAQKNPTAFYLCASSINGETYNEQFFGPGTRLTVL.

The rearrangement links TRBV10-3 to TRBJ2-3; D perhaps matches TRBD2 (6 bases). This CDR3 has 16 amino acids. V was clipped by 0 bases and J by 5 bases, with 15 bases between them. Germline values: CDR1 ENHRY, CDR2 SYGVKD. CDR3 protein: CAISESSLPGGDTQYF. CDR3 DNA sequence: TGTGCCATCAGTGAGTCCTCCCTCCCCGGGGGAGATACGCAGTATTTT.

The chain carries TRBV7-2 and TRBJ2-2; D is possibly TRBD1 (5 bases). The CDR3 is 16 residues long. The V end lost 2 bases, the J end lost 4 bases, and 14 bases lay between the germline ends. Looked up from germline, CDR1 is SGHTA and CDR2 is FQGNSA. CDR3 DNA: TGTGCCAGCAGCTTACACGGCAGGGCAATCACCGGGGAGCTGTTTTTT. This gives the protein CASSLHGRAITGELFF.